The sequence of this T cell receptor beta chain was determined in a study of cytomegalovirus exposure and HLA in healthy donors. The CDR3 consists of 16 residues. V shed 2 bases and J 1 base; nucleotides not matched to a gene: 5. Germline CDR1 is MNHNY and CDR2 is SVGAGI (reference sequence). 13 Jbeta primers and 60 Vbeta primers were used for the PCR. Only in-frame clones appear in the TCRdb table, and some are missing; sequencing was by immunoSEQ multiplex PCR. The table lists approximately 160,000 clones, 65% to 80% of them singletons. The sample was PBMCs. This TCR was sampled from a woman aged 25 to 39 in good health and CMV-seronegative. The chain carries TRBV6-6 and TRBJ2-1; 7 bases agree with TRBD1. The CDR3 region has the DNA TGTGCCAGCAGTTACGCCGGACAGGCTTCCTACAATGAGCAGTTCTTC. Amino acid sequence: CASSYAGQASYNEQFF.